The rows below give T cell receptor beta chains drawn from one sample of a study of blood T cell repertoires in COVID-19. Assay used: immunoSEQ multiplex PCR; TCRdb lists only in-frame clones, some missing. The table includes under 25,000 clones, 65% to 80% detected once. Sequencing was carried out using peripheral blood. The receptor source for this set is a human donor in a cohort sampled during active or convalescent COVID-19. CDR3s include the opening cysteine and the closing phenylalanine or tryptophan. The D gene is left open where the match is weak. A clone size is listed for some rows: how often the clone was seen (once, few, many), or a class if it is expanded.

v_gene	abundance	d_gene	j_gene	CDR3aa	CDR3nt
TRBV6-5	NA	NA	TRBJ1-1	CASPGLTEAFF	TGTGCCAGCCCAGGGCTCACTGAAGCTTTCTTT
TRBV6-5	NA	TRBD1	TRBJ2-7	CASGQVTYEQYF	TGTGCTTCGGGACAGGTCACCTACGAGCAGTACTTC
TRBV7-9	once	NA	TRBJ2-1	CASSLSGGQFF	TGTGCCAGCAGCTTATCAGGAGGGCAGTTCTTC
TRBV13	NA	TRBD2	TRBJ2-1	CASSSSRLAQFF	TGTGCCAGCAGCTCCTCGAGACTAGCCCAGTTCTTC
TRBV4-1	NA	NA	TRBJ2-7	CASSQGYSGGYEQYF	TGCGCCAGCAGCCAAGGGTACAGCGGAGGCTACGAGCAGTACTTC
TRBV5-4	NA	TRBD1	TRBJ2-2	CASAIQGVLTGELFF	TGTGCCAGCGCCATACAGGGGGTTCTCACCGGGGAGCTGTTTTTT
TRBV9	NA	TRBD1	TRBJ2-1	CASSVSGQGLNEQFF	TGTGCCAGCAGCGTATCGGGACAGGGTCTCAATGAGCAGTTCTTC
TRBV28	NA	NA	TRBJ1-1	CASHRVGWGKSFGRNTEAFF	TGTGCCAGCCATCGGGTGGGGTGGGGCAAATCGTTCGGTAGGAACACTGAAGCTTTCTTT
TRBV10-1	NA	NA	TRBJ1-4	CASSGGGYNEKLFF	TGCGCCAGCAGTGGAGGGGGTTATAATGAAAAACTGTTTTTT
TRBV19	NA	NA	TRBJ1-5	CASSIILEAQPQHF	TGTGCCAGTAGTATAATCTTAGAGGCTCAGCCCCAGCATTTT
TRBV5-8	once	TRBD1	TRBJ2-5	CASSLNMDREETQYF	TGTGCCAGCAGCCTGAATATGGACAGGGAAGAGACCCAGTACTTC
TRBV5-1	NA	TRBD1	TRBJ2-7	CASSLGGRDRPYEQYF	TGCGCCAGCAGCTTGGGGGGGCGGGACAGGCCTTACGAGCAGTACTTC
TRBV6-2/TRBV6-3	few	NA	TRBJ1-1	CASSYSTLIGNTEAFF	TGTGCCAGCAGTTACTCGACTCTAATCGGGAACACTGAAGCTTTCTTT
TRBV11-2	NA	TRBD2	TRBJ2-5	CASSLDTGGGETQYF	TGTGCCAGCAGCTTAGATACCGGGGGGGGAGAGACCCAGTACTTC
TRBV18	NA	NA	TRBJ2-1	CASSPPLGGSSYNEQFF	TGTGCCAGCTCACCACCACTAGGGGGAAGCTCCTACAATGAGCAGTTCTTC
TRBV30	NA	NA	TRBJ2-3	CAHQDSDWRYF	TGTGCCCACCAGGACTCTGACTGGAGGTATTTT
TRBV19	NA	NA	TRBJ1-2	CASSLTAGVYGYTF	TGTGCCAGTAGTCTGACGGCTGGAGTCTATGGCTACACCTTC
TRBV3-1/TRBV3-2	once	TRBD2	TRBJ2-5	CASSPRGGLETQYF	TGTGCCAGCAGTCCCCGGGGGGGCCTGGAGACCCAGTACTTC
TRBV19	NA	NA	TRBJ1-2	CASSSQGMSGYTF	TGTGCCAGTTCGTCTCAGGGGATGAGCGGCTACACCTTC
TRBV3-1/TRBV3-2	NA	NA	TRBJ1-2	CASSQGRQDRYGYTF	TGTGCCAGCAGCCAAGGGAGGCAGGATCGCTATGGCTACACCTTC
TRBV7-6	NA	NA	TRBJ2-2	CASSRFTVRGGELFF	TGTGCCAGCAGCCGATTTACGGTCCGCGGCGGGGAGCTGTTTTTT
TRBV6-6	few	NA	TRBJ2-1	CASLSLNEQFF	TGTGCCAGCTTGTCCTTGAATGAGCAGTTCTTC